This entry describes one T cell receptor beta chain. The data derive from a study of T cells in tumors after PD-1 blockade. Study-wide background: On average, peripheral blood gave about 100,000 TCR templates and under 40,000 unique clonotypes.

The CDR3 covers 13 residues. Deletions cut 2 bases from V and 9 bases from J, with 11 bases between. TCRdb's table, derived via immunoSEQ multiplex PCR, lists solely in-frame clones and lacks some. The table includes about 33,000 clones, just under 80% detected once. This chain uses TRBV12-3 or TRBV12-4 with TRBJ2-1, with D unclear. The specimen was PBMCs, collected before anti-PD-1 treatment. This clonotype was obtained from a human donor with basal cell carcinoma. DNA of the CDR3: TGTGCCAGCAGTTTATCGGTCGTGGCTGAGCAGTTCTTC. The encoded protein is CASSLSVVAEQFF.